The 5 T cell receptor beta chains reported below all come from one sample, sequenced in a study of blood T cell repertoires in COVID-19. Libraries were prepared by immunoSEQ multiplex PCR; TCRdb keeps only in-frame clonotypes and omits some of them. The sample has over 140,000 clones, about 80% seen once. Sequenced: peripheral blood. The receptors were gathered from a woman aged 55-75 years with acute or convalescent COVID-19.

V gene TRBV19 combines with J gene TRBJ1-1; D is unresolved. Trimming cost V 3 bases and J 5 bases, with 22 bases left between them. There are 17 residues in the CDR3. Germline lookup yields CDR1 LNHDA and CDR2 SQIVND (reference sequence). The CDR3 sequence: CASSMLTLAGGRTEAFF. DNA of the CDR3: TGTGCCAGTAGTATGCTCACTCTAGCTGGCGGACGAACTGAAGCTTTCTTT.

The chain carries TRBV19 and TRBJ1-1; the D is unclear. Germline CDR1 is LNHDA and CDR2 is SQIVND (reference sequence). V was shortened by 3 bases and J by 1 base, with 6 bases between the two germline ends. The CDR3 consists of 13 residues. The CDR3 here is CASSIQRNTEAFF. The CDR3 DNA follows: TGTGCCAGTAGTATTCAGCGGAACACTGAAGCTTTCTTT.

CDR3 coding DNA: TGTGCCAGCAGCTTAACGCCAGGCCCCTACGAGCAGTACTTC. It codes for CASSLTPGPYEQYF. The V gene is TRBV7-2, the J gene TRBJ2-7; D unclear. CDR1 is SGHTA and CDR2 is FQGNSA in the germline V gene. The CDR3 is 14 amino acids. The ends were cut back, 2 bases at V and 2 bases at J, with 10 bases in the middle.

This clone was counted a few times. The V call is TRBV3-1 (or the pseudogene TRBV3-2), the J call TRBJ2-7; 13 bases line up with TRBD2. V lost 1 base and J lost 1; bases outside the gene matches: 4. Germline loops: CDR1 LGHDT, CDR2 YNNKEL (reference sequence). The CDR3 loop spans 17 amino acids. For the CDR3, the DNA is TGTGCCAGCAGCCAAGTTGGACTAGCGGGGGAATCCTACGAGCAGTACTTC. It specifies CASSQVGLAGESYEQYF.

This chain's CDR3 is CASSSQGTYTEAFF. In DNA, the CDR3 is TGTGCCAGTAGTTCACAGGGGACATACACTGAAGCTTTCTTT. The chain links TRBV19 to TRBJ1-1; 7 bases line up with TRBD1. The germline V gene has CDR1 LNHDA and CDR2 SQIVND (reference sequence). The CDR3 runs 14 residues. Unmatched junction bases numbered 6, after V lost 5 bases and J lost 3 bases.